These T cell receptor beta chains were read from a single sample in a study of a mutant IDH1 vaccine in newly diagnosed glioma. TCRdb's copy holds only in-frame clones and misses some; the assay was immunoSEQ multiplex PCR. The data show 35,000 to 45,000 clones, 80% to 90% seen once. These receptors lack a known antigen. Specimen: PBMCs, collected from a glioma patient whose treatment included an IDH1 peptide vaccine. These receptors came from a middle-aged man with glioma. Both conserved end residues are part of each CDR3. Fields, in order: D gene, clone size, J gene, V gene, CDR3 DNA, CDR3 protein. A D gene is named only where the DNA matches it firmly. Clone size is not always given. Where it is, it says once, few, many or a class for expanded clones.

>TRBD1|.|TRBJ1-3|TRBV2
TGTGCCGGACAGGCAGGTGGAAACACCATATATTTT
CAGQAGGNTIYF
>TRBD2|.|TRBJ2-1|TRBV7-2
TGTGCCAGCAGCTTAGGCCTTTGGGCGGGGGGTAATGAGCAGTTCTTC
CASSLGLWAGGNEQFF
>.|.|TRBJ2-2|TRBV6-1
TGTGCCAGCCAACCGGAGGGCGGGTCCGCCGGGGAGCTGTTTTTT
CASQPEGGSAGELFF
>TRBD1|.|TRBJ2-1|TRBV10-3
TGTGCCATCAGTGGGGGACAGGGGGTCGACAATGAGCAGTTCTTC
CAISGGQGVDNEQFF
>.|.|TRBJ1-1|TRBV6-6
TGTGCCAGCAGCGGGTGGGGGGCAGGCACTGAAGCTTTCTTT
CASSGWGAGTEAFF
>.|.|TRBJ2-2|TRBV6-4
TGTGCCAGCAGTCGAGTTCTGGGGGGCACCGGGGAGCTGTTTTTT
CASSRVLGGTGELFF
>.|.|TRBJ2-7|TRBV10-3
TGTGCCGCCACGGGAGACTACTCCTACGAGCAGTACTTC
CAATGDYSYEQYF
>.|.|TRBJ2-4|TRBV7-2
TGTGCCAGCAGCTTAGATTCGGGGTCGGGAACAAACATTCAGTACTTC
CASSLDSGSGTNIQYF
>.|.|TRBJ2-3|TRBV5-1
TGCGCCAGCACCGGGATGGGCAAAGGCACAGATACGCAGTATTTT
CASTGMGKGTDTQYF
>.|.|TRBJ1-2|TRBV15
TGTGCCACCAGCAGAGCGAGGGGTGGGACCTATGGCTACACCTTC
CATSRARGGTYGYTF
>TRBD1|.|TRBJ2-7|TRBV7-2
TGTGCCAGCAGCTTGCCGGGACAGGGGATCTCCTACGAGCAGTACTTC
CASSLPGQGISYEQYF
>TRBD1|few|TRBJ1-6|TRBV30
TGTGCCTGGAGTCCGGGACAGGGCTCACCCCTCCACTTT
CAWSPGQGSPLHF
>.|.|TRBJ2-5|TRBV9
TGTGCCAGCAGCTCCCGGGACCGCCACCAAGAGACCCAGTACTTC
CASSSRDRHQETQYF
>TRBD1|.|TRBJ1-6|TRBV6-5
TGTGCCAGCAAAAAGAGGACAGGGGAAAATTCACCCCTCCACTTT
CASKKRTGENSPLHF
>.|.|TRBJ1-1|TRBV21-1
TGTGCCAGCAGACTACGGGGCCCTGAAGCTTTCTTT
CASRLRGPEAFF
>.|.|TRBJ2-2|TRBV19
TGTGCCAGTAGTATAGAAGGGGGGGAGCTGTTTTTT
CASSIEGGELFF
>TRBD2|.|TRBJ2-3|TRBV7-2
TGTGCCAGCCGGACTAGCGGGAGCACAGATACGCAGTATTTT
CASRTSGSTDTQYF
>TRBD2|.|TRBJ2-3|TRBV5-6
TGTGCCAGCAGCTCACGGACTAGCGGGTTCACAGATACGCAGTATTTT
CASSSRTSGFTDTQYF
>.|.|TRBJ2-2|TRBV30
TGTGCCTGGACCAATGGACAGAACACCGGGGAGCTGTTTTTT
CAWTNGQNTGELFF
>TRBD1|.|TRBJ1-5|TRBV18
TGTGCCAGCTCGATCGGACAGGGACGGGGATTGCGCAATCAGCCCCAGCATTTT
CASSIGQGRGLRNQPQHF
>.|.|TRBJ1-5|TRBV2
TGTGCCAGCAGTGAAGCGCTTCTGGGAATACATCAGCCCCAGCATTTT
CASSEALLGIHQPQHF
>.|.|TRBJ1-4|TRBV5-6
TGTGCCAGCAGCTTGGTTGGGACACACCGGTTAGGGAATGAAAAACTGTTTTTT
CASSLVGTHRLGNEKLFF
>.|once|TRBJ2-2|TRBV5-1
TGCGCCAGCAGCTCCCTAGGCGTCACCGGGGAGCTGTTTTTT
CASSSLGVTGELFF
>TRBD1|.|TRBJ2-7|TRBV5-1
TGCGCCAGCAGCCGACCAGGGGGCGAGCAGTACTTC
CASSRPGGEQYF
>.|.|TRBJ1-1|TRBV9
TGTGCCAGCAGCGTAGATGGGGGGACTGAAGCTTTCTTT
CASSVDGGTEAFF
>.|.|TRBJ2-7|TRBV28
TGTGCCAGCAGTTTACGGGGGGCGAGGAACGAGCAGTACTTC
CASSLRGARNEQYF
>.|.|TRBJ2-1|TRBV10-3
TGTGCCATCAGCGCTCCATTTCGCGGAAGCTCCTACAATGAGCAGTTCTTC
CAISAPFRGSSYNEQFF
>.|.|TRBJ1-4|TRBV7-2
TGTGCCAGCAGCTTAGTCGGCAGAGATAATGAAAAACTGTTTTTT
CASSLVGRDNEKLFF
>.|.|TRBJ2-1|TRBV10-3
TGTGCCATCACAGGGGAGAGTAATCGCCATGAGCAGTTCTTC
CAITGESNRHEQFF
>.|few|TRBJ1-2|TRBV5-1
TGCGCCAGCAGCCTTTACATGGAGAACTATGGCTACACCTTC
CASSLYMENYGYTF
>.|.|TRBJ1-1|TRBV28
TGTGCCACCCTAATGAACACTGAAGCTTTCTTT
CATLMNTEAFF
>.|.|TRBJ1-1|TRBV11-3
TGTGCCAGCAGCTTATTCCCTACGGACACTGAAGCTTTCTTT
CASSLFPTDTEAFF
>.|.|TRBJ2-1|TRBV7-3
TGTGCCAGCAGGTTAAACAATGAGCAGTTCTTC
CASRLNNEQFF
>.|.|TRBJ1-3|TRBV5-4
TGTGCCAGCAGCTTGGCCGGGGGAACCTCTGGAAACACCATATATTTT
CASSLAGGTSGNTIYF
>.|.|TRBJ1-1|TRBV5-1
TGCGCCAGCAGCTTGGACAGGGATTTCGGCACTGAAGCTTTCTTT
CASSLDRDFGTEAFF
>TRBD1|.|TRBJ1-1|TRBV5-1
TGCGCCAGCAGCCTAGGGACAGCTATTGAAGCTTTCTTT
CASSLGTAIEAFF
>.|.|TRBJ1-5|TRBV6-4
TGTGCCAGCATGCCCGAGGCCAGGGATAGCAATCAGCCCCAGCATTTT
CASMPEARDSNQPQHF
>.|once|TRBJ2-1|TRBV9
TGTGCCAGCAGCGTTGGCGTCACACCGACCAACAATGAGCAGTTCTTC
CASSVGVTPTNNEQFF
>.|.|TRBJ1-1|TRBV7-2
TGTGCCAGCAGCTTATTGGGCCCGAACACTGAAGCTTTCTTT
CASSLLGPNTEAFF
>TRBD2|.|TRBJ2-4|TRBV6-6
TGTGCCAGCAGTTCCATCGGGGAGGGTGCCAAAAACATTCAGTACTTC
CASSSIGEGAKNIQYF
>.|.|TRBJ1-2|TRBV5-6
TGTGCCAGCAGCTTGGTAGGCGGGTCGTATGGCTACACCTTC
CASSLVGGSYGYTF
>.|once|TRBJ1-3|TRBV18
TGTGCCAGCTCACCCCCTGAGGCCGGAAACACCATATATTTT
CASSPPEAGNTIYF
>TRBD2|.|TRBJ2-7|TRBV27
TGTGCCAGCAGTGTTAGCGGGAGCTCCTACGAGCAGTACTTC
CASSVSGSSYEQYF
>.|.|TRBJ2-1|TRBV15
TGTGCCACCAGCCGTGGGATAGCGGAGAGCTCCTACAATGAGCAGTTCTTC
CATSRGIAESSYNEQFF
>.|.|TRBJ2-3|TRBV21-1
TGTGCCAGCAGCAAAGTGTCCTGTTCCGCCCACTCAGATACGCAGTATTTT
CASSKVSCSAHSDTQYF
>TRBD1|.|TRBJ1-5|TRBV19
TGTGCCACCCTTCCGACTTCAGGGGGCTGGGTGCAGCCCCAGCATTTT
CATLPTSGGWVQPQHF
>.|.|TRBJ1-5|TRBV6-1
TGTGCCAGCTCCGCACCCGGGCAGGGACCTCAGCCCCAGCATTTT
CASSAPGQGPQPQHF
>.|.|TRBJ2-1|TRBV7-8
TGTGCCAGCAGCCTCGACCCGGAAAATGAGCAGTTCTTC
CASSLDPENEQFF
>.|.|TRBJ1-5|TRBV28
TGTGCCAGCAGTTTATACCGGGACGGAAATCAGCCCCAGCATTTT
CASSLYRDGNQPQHF
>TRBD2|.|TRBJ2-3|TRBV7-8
TGTGCCAGCAGCTTGGCGGGAGGGCCATCAGATACGCAGTATTTT
CASSLAGGPSDTQYF
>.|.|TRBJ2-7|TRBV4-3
TGCGCCAGCAGCCAAGATCGAGCGACAGGACAATACGAGCAGTACTTC
CASSQDRATGQYEQYF
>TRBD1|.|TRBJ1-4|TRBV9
TGTGCCAGCAGCAAAGGGGTGGGACAGGGAAATGAAAAACTGTTTTTT
CASSKGVGQGNEKLFF
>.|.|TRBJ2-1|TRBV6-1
TGTGCCAGCATCCCCACAGGGTACAATGAGCAGTTCTTC
CASIPTGYNEQFF